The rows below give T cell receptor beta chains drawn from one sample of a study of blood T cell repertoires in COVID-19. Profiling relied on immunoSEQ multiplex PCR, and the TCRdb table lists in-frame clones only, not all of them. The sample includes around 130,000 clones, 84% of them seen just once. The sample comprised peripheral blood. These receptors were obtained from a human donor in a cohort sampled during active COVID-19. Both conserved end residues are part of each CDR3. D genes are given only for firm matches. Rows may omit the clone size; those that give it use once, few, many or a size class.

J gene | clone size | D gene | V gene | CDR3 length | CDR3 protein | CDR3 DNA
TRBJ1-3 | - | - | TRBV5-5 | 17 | CASSLDRGRISGNTIYF | TGTGCCAGCAGCTTGGACAGAGGGAGGATCTCTGGAAACACCATATATTTT
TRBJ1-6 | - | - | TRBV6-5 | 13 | CASKGLLNSPLHF | TGTGCCAGCAAGGGACTCTTAAATTCACCCCTCCACTTT
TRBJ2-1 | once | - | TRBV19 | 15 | CASSIVEGLEDEQFF | TGTGCCAGTAGTATAGTAGAAGGGTTGGAGGATGAGCAGTTCTTC
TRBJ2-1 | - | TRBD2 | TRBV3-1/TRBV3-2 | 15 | CASSHSGGGTNEQFF | TGTGCCAGCAGCCATAGCGGGGGGGGGACTAATGAGCAGTTCTTC
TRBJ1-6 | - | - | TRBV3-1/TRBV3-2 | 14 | CASSLGRERSPLHF | TGTGCCAGCAGCTTAGGGAGGGAGAGGTCACCCCTCCACTTT
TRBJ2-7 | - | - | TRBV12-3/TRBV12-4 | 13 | CASSLGQTYEQYF | TGTGCCAGCAGTTTAGGTCAGACCTACGAGCAGTACTTC
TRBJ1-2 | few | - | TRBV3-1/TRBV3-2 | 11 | CASNKGGGYTF | TGTGCCAGCAATAAGGGAGGCGGCTACACCTTC
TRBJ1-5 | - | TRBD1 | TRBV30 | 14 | CAWARDRDNQPQHF | TGTGCCTGGGCCCGGGACAGGGACAATCAGCCCCAGCATTTT
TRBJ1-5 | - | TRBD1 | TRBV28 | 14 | CASSLYRGIQPQHF | TGTGCCAGCAGTTTATACAGGGGGATCCAGCCCCAGCATTTT
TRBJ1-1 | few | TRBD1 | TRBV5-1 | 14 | CASSATGWVAEAFF | TGCGCCAGCAGCGCGACAGGGTGGGTCGCTGAAGCTTTCTTT
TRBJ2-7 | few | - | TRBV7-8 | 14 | CASTPPVHPYEQYF | TGTGCCAGCACCCCACCAGTGCACCCCTACGAGCAGTACTTC
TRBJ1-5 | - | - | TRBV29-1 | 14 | CSGVGGARNQPQHF | TGCAGCGGTGTCGGTGGTGCCCGCAATCAGCCCCAGCATTTT
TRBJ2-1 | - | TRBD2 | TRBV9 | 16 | CASSLGTSGGVNEQFF | TGTGCCAGCAGCCTTGGGACTAGCGGGGGGGTCAATGAGCAGTTCTTC
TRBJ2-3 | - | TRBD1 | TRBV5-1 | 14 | CASSLGQGADTQYF | TGCGCCAGCAGCTTGGGACAGGGGGCAGATACGCAGTATTTT
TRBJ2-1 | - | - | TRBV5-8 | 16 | CASSNDRRPSYNEQFF | TGTGCCAGCAGCAACGACAGGCGCCCCTCCTACAATGAGCAGTTCTTC
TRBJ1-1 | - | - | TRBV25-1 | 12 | CASSPGNTEAFF | TGTGCCAGCAGCCCAGGGAACACTGAAGCTTTCTTT
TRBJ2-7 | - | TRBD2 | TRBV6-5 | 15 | CASSYGSGGRYEQYF | TGTGCCAGCAGTTACGGGAGCGGGGGGCGTTACGAGCAGTACTTC
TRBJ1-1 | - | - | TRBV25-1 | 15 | CASSDPGQGNTEAFF | TGTGCCAGCAGTGACCCGGGTCAGGGGAACACTGAAGCTTTCTTT
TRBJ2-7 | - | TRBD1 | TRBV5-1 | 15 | CASSRGTGIVDEQYF | TGCGCCAGCAGCCGGGGGACAGGGATTGTAGACGAGCAGTACTTC
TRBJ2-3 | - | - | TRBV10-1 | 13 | CASSESGTDTQYF | TGCGCCAGCAGTGAAAGCGGCACAGATACGCAGTATTTT
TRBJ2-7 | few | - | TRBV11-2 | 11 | CASSSTYEQYF | TGTGCCAGCAGCTCAACCTACGAGCAGTACTTC
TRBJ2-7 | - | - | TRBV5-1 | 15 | CASSFGGSGSYEQYF | TGCGCCAGCAGCTTCGGGGGTAGTGGGTCCTACGAGCAGTACTTC
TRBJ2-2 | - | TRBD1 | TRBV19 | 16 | CASSPGQGRWTGELFF | TGTGCCAGTAGTCCTGGACAGGGCCGGTGGACCGGGGAGCTGTTTTTT